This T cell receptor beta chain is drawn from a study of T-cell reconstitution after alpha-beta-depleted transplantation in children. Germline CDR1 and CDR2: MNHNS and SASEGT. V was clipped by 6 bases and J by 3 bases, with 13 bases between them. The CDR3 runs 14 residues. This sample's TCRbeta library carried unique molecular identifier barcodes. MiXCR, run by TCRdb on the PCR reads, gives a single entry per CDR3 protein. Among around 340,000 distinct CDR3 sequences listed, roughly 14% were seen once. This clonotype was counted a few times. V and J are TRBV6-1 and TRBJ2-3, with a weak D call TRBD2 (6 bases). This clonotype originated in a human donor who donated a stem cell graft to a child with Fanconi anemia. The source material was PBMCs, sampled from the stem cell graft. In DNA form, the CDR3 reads TGTGCCAGCAGGGAGCCGGGGGATACAGATACGCAGTATTTT. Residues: CASREPGDTDTQYF.